One sample yielded the 28 T cell receptor beta chains listed below, sequenced in a study of blood T cell repertoires in COVID-19. TCRdb's copy holds only in-frame clones and misses some; the assay was immunoSEQ multiplex PCR. The sample consists of about 180,000 clones, 80% to 85% of them appearing once. The specimen was peripheral blood. All receptors come from a woman of 80 years or more with COVID-19, enrolled during active disease.

The chain links TRBV7-9 to TRBJ2-1; D may be TRBD2 (6 bases). Trimming removed 2 bases at V and 7 bases at J, with 15 bases between. Germline CDR1 reads SEHNR; CDR2 reads FQNEAQ (reference sequence). This CDR3 has 15 amino acids. CDR3 in amino acids: CASSLRLANGNEQFF. CDR3 DNA: TGTGCCAGCAGCTTACGTCTAGCGAACGGGAATGAGCAGTTCTTC.

The chain carries TRBV27 and TRBJ2-7; 9 bases map to TRBD1. Germline V gene sequence: CDR1 MNHEY, CDR2 SMNVEV (reference sequence). The CDR3 runs 15 residues. Germline trimming cut 2 bases from V and 2 bases from J; bases unmatched to any gene: 4. The CDR3 loop reads CASSLRGTGPYEQYF. The CDR3 DNA sequence: TGTGCCAGCAGTTTAAGGGGGACAGGGCCCTACGAGCAGTACTTC.

This clone was observed a single time. The genes are TRBV18 and TRBJ1-5; D may be TRBD1 (6 bases). Looked up from germline, CDR1 is KGHSH and CDR2 is LQKENI. V was trimmed by 0 bases and J by 4 bases, leaving 13 bases between them. There are 16 residues in the CDR3. The CDR3 spells CASSPPQGAGNQPQHF. The CDR3 bases are TGTGCCAGCTCACCACCACAGGGTGCAGGAAATCAGCCCCAGCATTTT.

About this clone itself: A much larger clone sits a single nucleotide away, making a read error possible. V is TRBV5-4 and J is TRBJ2-1; 7 bases align to TRBD1. This CDR3 is 15 amino acids long. Germline CDR1 is SGHNT and CDR2 is YYREEE (reference sequence). Germline trimming cut 2 bases from V and 0 bases from J; bases unmatched to any gene: 2. The CDR3 DNA follows: TGTGCCAGCAGCTTCGGGACAGCCTCCTACAATGAGCAGTTCTTC. It codes for CASSFGTASYNEQFF.

V gene TRBV10-2 combines with J gene TRBJ2-1; 7 nucleotides agree with TRBD2. CDR1 is WSHSY and CDR2 is SAAADI in the germline V gene. Germline trimming cut 5 bases from V and 13 bases from J; bases unmatched to any gene: 2. The CDR3 runs 10 residues. CDR3 sequence: CASSSGAQFF. CDR3 bases: TGCGCCAGCAGTAGCGGGGCCCAGTTCTTC.

The chain carries TRBV19 and TRBJ1-5; D is perhaps TRBD1 (5 bases). Germline CDR1 is LNHDA and CDR2 is SQIVND (reference sequence). This CDR3 is built from 15 residues. Trimming removed 3 bases at V and 7 bases at J, with 16 bases between. For the CDR3, the DNA is TGTGCCAGTAGTATCGGTTTCCAGGGCTGGCAGCCCCAGCATTTT. It encodes CASSIGFQGWQPQHF. The full variable domain, completed using reference TRBV19 and TRBJ1-5, is DGGITQSPKYLFRKEGQNVTLSCEQNLNHDAMYWYRQDPGQGLRLIYYSQIVNDFQKGDIAEGYSVSREKKESFPLTVTSAQKNPTAFYLCASSIGFQGWQPQHFGDGTRLSIL.

The genes are TRBV9 and TRBJ1-1; TRBD1 is a possible D gene (5 bases). This CDR3 is built from 14 residues. Trimming cost V 0 bases and J 3 bases, with 9 bases left between them. Germline V gives CDR1 SGDLS, CDR2 YYNGEE. CDR3 nucleotides: TGTGCCAGCAGCGTAGTAAGGGGCGACACTGAAGCTTTCTTT. Protein product: CASSVVRGDTEAFF.

The chain has TRBV5-4 and TRBJ2-3; perhaps TRBD2 as D (6 bases). Germline values: CDR1 SGHNT, CDR2 YYREEE (reference sequence). This CDR3 is built from 15 residues. V shed 4 bases and J shed 0 bases, with 12 bases lying between them. In DNA, the CDR3 is TGTGCCAGCAGCCTGACTAGTCTGAGCACAGATACGCAGTATTTT. The encoded protein is CASSLTSLSTDTQYF.

This chain joins TRBV7-9 and TRBJ2-7; a possible D gene is TRBD2 (5 bases). The germline V gene has CDR1 SEHNR and CDR2 FQNEAQ (reference sequence). The length of the CDR3 is 14 residues. V lost 7 bases, J lost 0 bases, and 13 bases lay in between. CDR3 DNA sequence: TGTGCCAGCACCCCGGACGGGGACTCCTACGAGCAGTACTTC. Amino acid sequence: CASTPDGDSYEQYF.

This chain connects TRBV28 to TRBJ1-5; possibly TRBD1 for D (6 bases). The CDR3 sequence is 13 residues long. Germline V gives CDR1 MDHEN, CDR2 SYDVKM. V lost 8 bases to trimming and J lost 11 bases, with 19 bases between them. The CDR3 is CASGRTVGLSQHF. DNA of the CDR3: TGTGCCAGCGGTAGGACAGTGGGGTTGTCCCAGCATTTT. Filled out from reference TRBV28 and TRBJ1-5, the complete variable domain reads DVKVTQSSRYLVKRTGEKVFLECVQDMDHENMFWYRQDPGLGLRLIYFSYDVKMKEKGDIPEGYSVSREKKERFSLILESASTNQTSMYLCASGRTVGLSQHFGDGTRLSIL.

This chain joins TRBV7-2 and TRBJ2-1; TRBD2 aligns across 7 bases. Trimming took 0 bases from V and 9 from J; bases not matched to a gene: 11. Germline CDR1 SGHTA, CDR2 FQGNSA. The CDR3 covers 16 residues. The DNA for the CDR3 is TGTGCCAGCAGCTTAGCTCTGCCACCTCGGGGGGTTGAGCAGTTCTTC. Its protein is CASSLALPPRGVEQFF.

The V call is TRBV5-4, the J call TRBJ2-7; D call uncertain. The CDR3 sequence is 14 residues long. Germline loops: CDR1 SGHNT, CDR2 YYREEE (reference sequence). Trimming took off 1 base at V and 7 bases at J, with 15 bases between the two ends. The CDR3 DNA reads as TGTGCCAGCAGCTTGTATTCGGGTTCAGTTGAGCAGTACTTC. Translation gives CASSLYSGSVEQYF.

The gene calls are TRBV7-2 and TRBJ1-6; a possible D gene is TRBD1 (5 bases). The CDR3 length is 14 residues. V shed 5 bases and J shed 9 bases, with 14 bases lying between them. Germline V lookup: CDR1 SGHTA, CDR2 FQGNSA. In DNA, the CDR3 is TGTGCCAGCAGCCCCTGGGGGGGGACTTCACCCCTCCACTTT. Translated: CASSPWGGTSPLHF. The entire variable domain, with the rest obtained from reference TRBV7-2 and TRBJ1-6, is as follows: GAGVSQSPSNKVTEKGKDVELRCDPISGHTALYWYRQSLGQGLEFLIYFQGNSAPDKSGLPSDRFSAERTGGSVSTLTIQRTQQEDSAVYLCASSPWGGTSPLHFGNGTRLTVT.

J is TRBJ1-3 and V is TRBV28; no definite D call. Germline-derived CDR1 and CDR2 are MDHEN and SYDVKM. The CDR3 is made up of 16 amino acids. Trimming removed 2 bases from V and 0 bases from J, with 11 bases in between. CDR3 bases: TGTGCCAGCAGTTTAGCGGCGGAATTCTCTGGAAACACCATATATTTT. Its protein product is CASSLAAEFSGNTIYF.

The chain has TRBV18 and TRBJ2-7, with 9 bases identical to TRBD1. V shed 1 base and J 3 bases; nucleotides not matched to a gene: 10. CDR1 is KGHSH, CDR2 LQKENI, per germline. The CDR3 is 17 amino acids. The CDR3, as DNA: TGTGCCAGCTCACCACGCGCCCCACAGGGGGCTAACTACGAGCAGTACTTC. It translates to CASSPRAPQGANYEQYF.

The chain is built from TRBV7-2 and TRBJ1-2; TRBD1 matches at 9 bases. Germline V gives CDR1 SGHTA, CDR2 FQGNSA. V trimming: 4 bases; J trimming: 0 bases; junction bases outside the gene matches: 6. The CDR3 has 16 amino acids. CDR3 sequence (DNA): TGTGCCAGCAGCTCGCCTACAGGGGGCTCTAACTATGGCTACACCTTC. It codes for CASSSPTGGSNYGYTF.

This rearrangement joins TRBV9 to TRBJ1-6; no reliable D call. CDR3 length: 14 amino acids. Per germline, CDR1 SGDLS and CDR2 YYNGEE. Trimming removed 4 bases from V and 7 bases from J, with 12 bases in between. For the CDR3, the DNA is TGTGCCAGCAGCACTCATCGTAAAAATTCACCCCTCCACTTT. This gives the protein CASSTHRKNSPLHF.

V gene TRBV11-3 combines with J gene TRBJ2-5, with 11 bases matching TRBD1. Trimming removed 1 base from V and 5 bases from J; junction bases left unmatched: 15. Germline V gene sequence: CDR1 SGHNT, CDR2 YENEEA. The CDR3 sequence is 19 residues long. The CDR3 nucleotides read TGTGCCAGCAGCTTAGTGCCCCCTCAAGGGACAGGGGGTTTGGAGACCCAGTACTTC. Amino acids: CASSLVPPQGTGGLETQYF.

The genes are TRBV11-3 and TRBJ2-1, with 10 nucleotides matching TRBD2. V was clipped by 5 bases and J by 3 bases; unmatched bases: 7. Germline CDR1 SGHNT, CDR2 YENEEA. The CDR3 length is 16 residues. The CDR3 sequence is CASSLLAGAFYNEQFF. For the CDR3, the DNA is TGTGCCAGCAGCCTGCTAGCGGGGGCGTTCTACAATGAGCAGTTCTTC.

The rearrangement joins TRBV28 to TRBJ2-7; D perhaps matches TRBD2 (6 bases). The V gene's germline CDR1 is MDHEN and CDR2 SYDVKM. V was clipped by 6 bases and J by 2 bases, with 17 bases between them. This CDR3 is built from 15 residues. CDR3 sequence: CASSSWEDGTYEQYF. The CDR3 DNA reads as TGTGCCAGCAGCTCGTGGGAGGACGGGACCTACGAGCAGTACTTC.

The CDR3 region is CASSGGGAGGNQPQHF. The CDR3 bases are TGTGCCAGCAGTGGAGGAGGGGCAGGTGGCAATCAGCCCCAGCATTTT. The rearrangement joins TRBV2 to TRBJ1-5, with D possibly matching TRBD1 (5 bases). Germline CDR1 and CDR2: SNHLY and FYNNEI. The CDR3 totals 16 residues. The V end lost 4 bases, the J end lost 2 bases, and 15 bases lay between the germline ends. Filled out from reference TRBV2 and TRBJ1-5, the complete variable domain reads EPEVTQTPSHQVTQMGQEVILRCVPISNHLYFYWYRQILGQKVEFLVSFYNNEISEKSEIFDDQFSVERPDGSNFTLKIRSTKLEDSAMYFCASSGGGAGGNQPQHFGDGTRLSIL.

In its sample, this clone was seen a few times. The V and J genes are TRBV4-1 and TRBJ2-3; TRBD2 agrees at 11 bases. CDR1 and CDR2 from the germline V gene are MGHRA and YSYEKL. The V and J ends lost 0 bases and 4 bases, in that order; junction bases with no gene match: 3. The CDR3 contains 16 residues. The CDR3 DNA sequence: TGCGCCAGCAGCCAAGAGCTAGCGGGAGGTCCAGATACGCAGTATTTT. Its protein is CASSQELAGGPDTQYF.

The rearrangement joins TRBV6-1 to TRBJ1-1; 7 nucleotides match TRBD1. With 2 bases clipped from V and 4 bases from J, the junction kept 4 bases outside the gene matches. CDR1 and CDR2 (germline): MNHNS, SASEGT. This CDR3 contains 14 residues. The CDR3 region is CASSENRGGTEAFF. CDR3 bases: TGTGCCAGCAGTGAAAACAGGGGAGGCACTGAAGCTTTCTTT.

The chain employs TRBV27 and TRBJ1-5; possible D gene TRBD1, 5 bases. V dropped 6 bases and J dropped 2 bases, with 11 bases sitting between them. Germline values: CDR1 MNHEY, CDR2 SMNVEV (reference sequence). This CDR3 is built from 14 residues. The CDR3 nucleotides read TGTGCCAGCAGCCCAGGGCTAGGCAATCAGCCCCAGCATTTT. Encoded protein: CASSPGLGNQPQHF.

This clone has only a few counts. This chain links TRBV20-1 with TRBJ2-2; 11 bases are shared with TRBD2. This CDR3 region has 16 residues. V lost 3 bases to trimming and J lost 4 bases; unmatched junction nucleotides: 7. Germline-derived CDR1 and CDR2 are DFQATT and SNEGSKA (reference sequence). The CDR3 sequence is CSASRASGGLTGELFF. CDR3 DNA sequence: TGCAGTGCTAGTAGGGCTAGCGGGGGGCTCACCGGGGAGCTGTTTTTT.

The chain employs TRBV29-1 and TRBJ2-7; D might be TRBD2 (6 bases). Germline V gene lookup returns CDR1 SQVTM and CDR2 ANQGSEA. There are 11 residues in the CDR3. The V and J ends lost 3 bases and 5 bases respectively, with 8 bases between them. In nucleotides, the CDR3 is TGCAGCGTTGAGGAGGGGCACGAGCAGTACTTC. It is translated as CSVEEGHEQYF.

This clone was picked up one time. The gene calls are TRBV7-9 and TRBJ1-2, with TRBD1 matching 7 bases. The CDR3 sequence is 14 residues long. V was clipped by 4 bases and J by 4 bases; unmatched bases: 6. The germline V gene encodes CDR1 SEHNR and CDR2 FQNEAQ (reference sequence). For the CDR3, the DNA is TGTGCCAGCAGCTCGGTGGGACAGCCCTATGGCTACACCTTC. It encodes CASSSVGQPYGYTF.

The chain links TRBV9 to TRBJ1-1; 12 bases fit TRBD1. The V gene's germline CDR1 is SGDLS and CDR2 YYNGEE. Trimming at V came to 0 bases and at J to 1 base, leaving 4 bases not matched to a gene. This CDR3 is built from 17 residues. The CDR3 sequence is CASSVVRDRGRNTEAFF. The CDR3 bases are TGTGCCAGCAGCGTAGTAAGGGACAGGGGGCGGAACACTGAAGCTTTCTTT.